Below, 8 T cell receptor beta chains from the same sample are listed, as sequenced in a study of T cell clones after liver transplantation. TCRdb's table, derived via immunoSEQ multiplex PCR, lists solely in-frame clones and lacks some. The data show 55,000 to 75,000 clones, around three quarters seen once. Sequences were derived from CD4+ T cells from blood, sampled at the 15-month timepoint. The receptors were gathered from a human patient who received a liver transplant. Some of the T cells might come from the graft donor.

V and J are TRBV28 and TRBJ2-2, with a tentative D call TRBD1 (6 bases). The ends were cut back, 6 bases at V and 1 base at J, with 21 bases in the middle. The germline V gene has CDR1 MDHEN and CDR2 SYDVKM. CDR3 length: 18 residues. The CDR3 sequence is CASSLGGLGLGNTGELFF. The CDR3, as DNA: TGTGCCAGCAGCCTTGGGGGCCTAGGCTTGGGGAACACCGGGGAGCTGTTTTTT. The complete variable domain, with remaining parts taken from reference TRBV28 and TRBJ2-2, reads DVKVTQSSRYLVKRTGEKVFLECVQDMDHENMFWYRQDPGLGLRLIYFSYDVKMKEKGDIPEGYSVSREKKERFSLILESASTNQTSMYLCASSLGGLGLGNTGELFFGEGSRLTVL.

The V gene is TRBV4-3, the J gene TRBJ2-2; D uncertain. With 1 base removed from V and 10 bases from J, the gap between germline ends came to 13 bases. CDR1 and CDR2 (germline): LGHNA, YSLEER. This CDR3 region has 14 residues. The CDR3 DNA is TGCGCCAGCAGCCAAGGGGGTTTTAAAGAGGAGCTGTTTTTT. It is translated as CASSQGGFKEELFF.

The genes are TRBV2 and TRBJ2-7; 10 bases line up with TRBD2. The J segment lost 3 bases and the V segment lost 4 bases, leaving 0 bases of the junction unmatched. Germline values: CDR1 SNHLY, CDR2 FYNNEI. The CDR3 length is 13 residues. The CDR3 DNA sequence: TGTGCCAGCAGTGCTAGCGGGGGCTACGAGCAGTACTTC. Translating it yields CASSASGGYEQYF.

This clone is deemed medium-sized (0.01 to 0.1%). The genes are TRBV5-1 and TRBJ1-1; D perhaps matches TRBD1 (5 bases). V lost 4 bases, J lost 0 bases, and 7 bases lay in between. This CDR3 region has 13 residues. CDR1 is SGHRS, CDR2 YFSETQ, per germline. DNA for the CDR3: TGCGCCAGCAGCATACAGGTGAACACTGAAGCTTTCTTT. The encoded protein is CASSIQVNTEAFF.

J is TRBJ1-6 and V is TRBV5-1, with 9 bases lining up with TRBD1. Germline V CDR1 and CDR2: SGHRS, YFSETQ. The junction had 7 bases not matched to a gene; V was cut back by 0 bases and J by 15 bases. This CDR3 has 14 amino acids. This chain's CDR3 is CASSLGTGESRLHF. DNA of the CDR3: TGCGCCAGCAGCTTGGGGACAGGGGAAAGTCGCCTCCACTTT.

This clone has a handful of counts. The CDR3 here is CASSLGFLNTEAFF. The CDR3 DNA is TGTGCCAGCAGTTTGGGGTTTCTGAACACTGAAGCTTTCTTT. The V and J genes are TRBV28 and TRBJ1-1, with D uncertain. The CDR3 is 14 residues long. V lost 3 bases and J lost 0, with 8 bases in between. The V gene's germline CDR1 is MDHEN and CDR2 SYDVKM. The full variable domain, in which reference TRBV28 and TRBJ1-1 provide the parts outside the CDR3, is DVKVTQSSRYLVKRTGEKVFLECVQDMDHENMFWYRQDPGLGLRLIYFSYDVKMKEKGDIPEGYSVSREKKERFSLILESASTNQTSMYLCASSLGFLNTEAFFGQGTRLTVV.

The chain employs TRBV19 and TRBJ2-3; 9 nucleotides line up with TRBD1. CDR1 is LNHDA and CDR2 is SQIVND in the germline V gene (reference sequence). CDR3 length: 15 amino acids. The V and J ends lost 6 bases and 6 bases, in that order; junction bases with no gene match: 10. CDR3 residues: CASSKGQGARDTQYF. The CDR3 coding sequence is TGTGCCAGTAGCAAGGGACAGGGCGCCAGGGATACGCAGTATTTT.

This clone was counted between two and nine times. The J gene is TRBJ1-2, the V gene TRBV27; unclear D gene. The germline gives CDR1 MNHEY, CDR2 SMNVEV (reference sequence). Trimming took off 9 bases at V and 8 bases at J, with 16 bases between the two ends. The CDR3 extends over 12 amino acids. The CDR3, as DNA: TGTGCCAGTCCGAGGAGGGCATGGGGCTACACCTTC. Translation: CASPRRAWGYTF.